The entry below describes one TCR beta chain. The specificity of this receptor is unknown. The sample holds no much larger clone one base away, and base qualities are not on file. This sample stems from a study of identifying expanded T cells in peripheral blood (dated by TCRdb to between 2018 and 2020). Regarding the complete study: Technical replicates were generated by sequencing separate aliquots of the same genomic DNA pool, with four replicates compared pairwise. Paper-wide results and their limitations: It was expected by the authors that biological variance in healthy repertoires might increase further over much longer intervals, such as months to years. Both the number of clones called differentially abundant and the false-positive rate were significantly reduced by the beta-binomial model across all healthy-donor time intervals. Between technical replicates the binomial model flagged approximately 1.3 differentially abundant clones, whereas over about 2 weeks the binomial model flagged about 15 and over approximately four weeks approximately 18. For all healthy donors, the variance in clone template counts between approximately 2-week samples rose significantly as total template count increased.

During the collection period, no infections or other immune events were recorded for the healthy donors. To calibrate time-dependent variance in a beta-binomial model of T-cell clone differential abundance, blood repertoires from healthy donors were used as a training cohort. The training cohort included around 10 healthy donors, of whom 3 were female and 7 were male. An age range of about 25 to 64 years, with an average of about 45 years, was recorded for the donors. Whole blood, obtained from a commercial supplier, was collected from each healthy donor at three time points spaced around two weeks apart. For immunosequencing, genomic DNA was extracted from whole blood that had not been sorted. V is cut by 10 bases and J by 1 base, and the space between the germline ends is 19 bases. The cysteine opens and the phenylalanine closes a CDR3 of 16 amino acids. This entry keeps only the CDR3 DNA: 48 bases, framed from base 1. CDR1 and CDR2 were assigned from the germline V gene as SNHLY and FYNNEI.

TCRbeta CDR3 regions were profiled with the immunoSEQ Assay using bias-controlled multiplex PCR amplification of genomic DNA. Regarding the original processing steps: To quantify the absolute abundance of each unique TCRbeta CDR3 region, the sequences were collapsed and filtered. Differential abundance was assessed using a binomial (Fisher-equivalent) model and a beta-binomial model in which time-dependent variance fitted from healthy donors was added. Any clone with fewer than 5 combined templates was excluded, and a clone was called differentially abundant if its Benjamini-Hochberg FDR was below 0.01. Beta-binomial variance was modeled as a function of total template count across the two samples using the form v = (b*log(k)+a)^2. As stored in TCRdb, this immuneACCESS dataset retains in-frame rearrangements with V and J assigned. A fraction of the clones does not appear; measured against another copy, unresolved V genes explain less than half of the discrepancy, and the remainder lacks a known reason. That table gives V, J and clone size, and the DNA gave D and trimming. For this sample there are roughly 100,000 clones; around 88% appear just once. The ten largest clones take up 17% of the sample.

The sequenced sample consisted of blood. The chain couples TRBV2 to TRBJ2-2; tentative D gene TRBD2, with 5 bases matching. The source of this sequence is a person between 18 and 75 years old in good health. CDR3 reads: CAIRPGLAENTGELFF. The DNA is TGTGCCATCCGACCGGGTCTAGCTGAGAACACCGGGGAGCTGTTTTTT.